This is a list of T cell receptor beta chains from one sample in a study of OX40 agonist ivuxolimab in advanced cancers. Data came from immunoSEQ multiplex PCR; TCRdb stores just in-frame clones and leaves some out. The sample shows approximately 120,000 clones, just under 95% of them seen only once. The sequencing used CD4+ or CD8+ T cells sorted from blood, collected in a trial of the OX40 agonist ivuxolimab. The receptors were sampled from an adult with an advanced solid tumor such as melanoma, head and neck, liver or kidney cancer. Each CDR3 is given with its conserved first and last residue. A D gene is named only where the DNA matches it firmly. Clone size is given for some rows only: seen once, a few or many times, or a class if the clone is expanded.

>TRBV5-1|TRBJ2-1|TRBD1|.
CASSPRTGDEQFF
TGCGCCAGCAGCCCGAGGACAGGGGATGAGCAGTTCTTC
>TRBV7-9|TRBJ2-2|.|.
CASSLGDPGELFF
TGTGCCAGCAGCTTAGGGGACCCCGGGGAGCTGTTTTTT
>TRBV5-1|TRBJ1-4|.|.
CASSLVQEGELFF
TGCGCCAGCAGCTTGGTCCAGGAAGGGGAACTGTTTTTT
>TRBV11-2|TRBJ2-7|.|.
CASSLEVRGHEQYF
TGTGCCAGCAGCTTAGAGGTCAGGGGCCACGAGCAGTACTTC
>TRBV7-9|TRBJ2-3|.|.
CASSLKTDTQYF
TGTGCCAGCAGCCTGAAAACAGATACGCAGTATTTT
>TRBV7-3|TRBJ1-1|TRBD1|.
CASSSGQGGGGTEAFF
TGTGCCAGCAGCTCCGGACAGGGGGGTGGAGGCACTGAAGCTTTCTTT
>TRBV19|TRBJ1-5|TRBD1|.
CASSTPGQGYQPQHF
TGTGCCAGTAGTACCCCGGGACAGGGGTATCAGCCCCAGCATTTT
>TRBV11-2|TRBJ2-2|.|.
CASSLEAAGELFF
TGTGCCAGCAGCTTAGAGGCGGCCGGGGAGCTGTTTTTT
>TRBV5-1|TRBJ2-7|.|.
CASSSGSYGDEQYF
TGCGCCAGCAGCTCCGGTTCGTACGGCGACGAGCAGTACTTC
>TRBV5-1|TRBJ2-7|TRBD1|.
CASSFTTGGTYEQYF
TGCGCCAGCAGCTTTACGACAGGGGGCACCTACGAGCAGTACTTC
>TRBV5-4|TRBJ2-5|.|.
CASSLALGGETQYF
TGTGCCAGCAGCTTGGCACTAGGCGGGGAGACCCAGTACTTC
>TRBV2|TRBJ2-3|TRBD1|.
CAAQQGRIITDTQYF
TGTGCCGCCCAACAGGGGAGAATAATAACAGATACGCAGTATTTT
>TRBV27|TRBJ2-7|TRBD1|.
CASSPAGRGYSYEQYF
TGTGCCAGCAGCCCCGCGGGCAGGGGGTACTCCTACGAGCAGTACTTC
>TRBV4-2|TRBJ2-6|.|.
CASSPITGPGANVLTF
TGTGCCAGCAGCCCAATTACAGGGCCTGGGGCCAACGTCCTGACTTTC
>TRBV4-3|TRBJ2-7|.|.
CASSQVPRGHEQYF
TGCGCCAGCAGCCAAGTACCGCGGGGGCACGAGCAGTACTTC
>TRBV18|TRBJ2-5|.|.
CASSPGQYQETQYF
TGTGCCAGCTCACCCGGGCAGTACCAAGAGACCCAGTACTTC
>TRBV18|TRBJ1-1|.|.
CASSPAQMNTEAFF
TGTGCCAGCTCACCCGCGCAGATGAACACTGAAGCTTTCTTT
>TRBV7-9|TRBJ2-1|TRBD2|.
CASSAGTSGSRYNEQFF
TGTGCCAGCAGCGCCGGGACTAGCGGGAGTCGGTACAATGAGCAGTTCTTC
>TRBV6-1|TRBJ1-2|TRBD1|.
CASSGPGTGSYYGYTF
TGTGCCAGCAGTGGACCCGGGACAGGCTCTTACTATGGCTACACCTTC
>TRBV19|TRBJ1-1|.|.
CASTPGIATAFF
TGTGCCAGTACCCCGGGCATAGCAACAGCTTTCTTT
>TRBV10-3|TRBJ2-1|.|.
CAIRDPQGVGGGYNEQFF
TGTGCCATCAGGGACCCCCAAGGTGTTGGTGGGGGCTACAATGAGCAGTTCTTC
>TRBV11-2|TRBJ2-1|.|.
CASSFGGNPYNEQFF
TGTGCCAGCAGCTTTGGCGGGAATCCCTACAATGAGCAGTTCTTC
>TRBV9|TRBJ1-5|.|once
CASSVDSHSNQPQHF
TGTGCCAGCAGCGTAGACAGTCATAGCAATCAGCCCCAGCATTTT
>TRBV9|TRBJ2-7|.|.
CASSPRGGSYEQYF
TGTGCCAGCAGCCCTCGAGGGGGGTCCTACGAGCAGTACTTC
>TRBV9|TRBJ2-1|TRBD2|.
CASSALAGGQSYNEQFF
TGTGCCAGCAGCGCTCTAGCGGGAGGGCAATCCTACAATGAGCAGTTCTTC
>TRBV19|TRBJ1-5|.|.
CASSLLSRTNQPQHF
TGTGCCAGTAGTCTCTTGTCGAGGACGAATCAGCCCCAGCATTTT
>TRBV28|TRBJ1-1|.|.
CASSSFAGMDTEAFF
TGTGCCAGCAGTTCCTTCGCAGGGATGGACACTGAAGCTTTCTTT
>TRBV6-5|TRBJ1-1|.|.
CASSQVSTGQAFF
TGTGCCAGCAGTCAAGTTTCGACGGGACAAGCTTTCTTT
>TRBV10-3|TRBJ2-7|.|.
CAITPLPGTYEQYF
TGTGCCATCACCCCTCTTCCGGGGACCTACGAGCAGTACTTC
>TRBV4-1|TRBJ1-2|.|.
CASSQVDLISFYGYTF
TGCGCCAGCAGCCAAGTGGACCTCATTTCCTTCTATGGCTACACCTTC
>TRBV11-3|TRBJ2-7|TRBD1|.
CASSLGPGQQYEQYF
TGTGCCAGCAGCTTAGGGCCGGGACAGCAGTACGAGCAGTACTTC
>TRBV6-1|TRBJ2-3|.|.
CASIKSVRTDTQYF
TGTGCCAGCATCAAAAGCGTCAGGACAGATACGCAGTATTTT
>TRBV28|TRBJ2-7|.|.
CASSLVYEQYF
TGTGCCAGCAGTTTAGTCTACGAGCAGTACTTC
>TRBV11-3|TRBJ2-1|TRBD2|.
CASSPRAGGGEQFF
TGTGCCAGCAGCCCTAGAGCGGGAGGAGGTGAGCAGTTCTTC
>TRBV4-3|TRBJ1-5|.|.
CASSQGTAGQPQHF
TGCGCCAGCAGCCAAGGGACCGCCGGACAGCCCCAGCATTTT
>TRBV30|TRBJ1-2|.|few
CAWGHGGYTF
TGTGCCTGGGGGCACGGCGGCTACACCTTC
>TRBV4-2|TRBJ1-1|TRBD1|.
CASSQPQTGVNTEAFF
TGTGCCAGCAGCCAACCCCAGACAGGGGTGAACACTGAAGCTTTCTTT
>TRBV30|TRBJ1-1|.|.
CAWMLGRDTEAFF
TGTGCCTGGATGTTAGGGAGGGACACTGAAGCTTTCTTT
>TRBV13|TRBJ1-6|TRBD1|.
CASSLGTGINSPLHF
TGTGCCAGCAGCCTGGGGACAGGGATCAATTCACCCCTCCACTTT
>TRBV9|TRBJ1-5|TRBD1|.
CASTRGLGQPQHF
TGTGCCAGCACCAGGGGGCTGGGTCAGCCCCAGCATTTT
>TRBV5-4|TRBJ2-7|.|few
CASSLDGYEQYF
TGTGCCAGCAGCTTGGATGGCTACGAGCAGTACTTC
>TRBV5-1|TRBJ1-5|.|.
CASSLAGNQPQHF
TGCGCCAGCAGCTTAGCGGGCAATCAGCCCCAGCATTTT
>TRBV11-2|TRBJ1-1|.|.
CASSLDQGDTEAFF
TGTGCCAGCAGCTTAGATCAAGGGGATACTGAAGCTTTCTTT
>TRBV6-5|TRBJ1-2|.|.
CASVLGVLLLVGYTF
TGTGCCAGCGTACTTGGGGTCCTCCTATTAGTTGGCTACACCTTC
>TRBV5-5|TRBJ1-5|.|.
CASSPTDRKDQPQHF
TGTGCCAGCAGCCCTACTGACAGGAAAGATCAGCCCCAGCATTTT
>TRBV2|TRBJ1-2|.|.
CASNMVGARGYTF
TGTGCCAGCAATATGGTAGGGGCTAGAGGCTACACCTTC